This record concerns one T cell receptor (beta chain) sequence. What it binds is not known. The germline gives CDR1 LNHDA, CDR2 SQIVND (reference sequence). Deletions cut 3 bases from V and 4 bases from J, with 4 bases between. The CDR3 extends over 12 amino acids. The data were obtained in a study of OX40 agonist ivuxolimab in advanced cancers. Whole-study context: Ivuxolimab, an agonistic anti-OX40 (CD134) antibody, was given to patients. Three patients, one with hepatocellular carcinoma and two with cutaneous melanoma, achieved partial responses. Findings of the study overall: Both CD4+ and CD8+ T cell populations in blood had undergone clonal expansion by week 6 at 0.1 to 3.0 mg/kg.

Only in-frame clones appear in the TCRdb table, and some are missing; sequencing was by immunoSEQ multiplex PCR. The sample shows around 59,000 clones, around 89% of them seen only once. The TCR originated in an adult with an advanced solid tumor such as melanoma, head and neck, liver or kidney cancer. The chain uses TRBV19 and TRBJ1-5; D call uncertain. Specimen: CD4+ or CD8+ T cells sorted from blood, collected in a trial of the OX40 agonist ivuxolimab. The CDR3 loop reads CASSIWNQPQHF. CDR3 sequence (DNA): TGTGCCAGTAGTATCTGGAATCAGCCCCAGCATTTT.